Below are 8 T cell receptor beta chains sequenced from a single sample in a study of blood T cell repertoires in COVID-19. The assay was immunoSEQ multiplex PCR, and TCRdb's table has in-frame clones only and misses some. The table includes over 200,000 clones, roughly nine tenths detected once. Sequences were obtained from PBMCs or T cells enriched from blood (not recorded which). These receptors came from a woman between 50 and 59 years old in a cohort exposed to, infected with or recovered from COVID-19 (not recorded which).

The chain is built from TRBV3-1 (or the pseudogene TRBV3-2) and TRBJ1-1; TRBD1 might be the D (6 bases). V lost 4 bases and J 2 bases, leaving 11 bases between the germline ends. Germline V lookup: CDR1 LGHDT, CDR2 YNNKEL (reference sequence). The CDR3 runs to 14 residues. In DNA form, the CDR3 reads TGTGCCAGCAGCCCCCGGACAGCAAACACTGAAGCTTTCTTT. It is translated as CASSPRTANTEAFF.

This clone was found once. This sequence joins TRBV5-1 and TRBJ1-1; D possibly corresponds to TRBD1 (6 bases). The CDR3 runs to 16 residues. The germline V gene has CDR1 SGHRS and CDR2 YFSETQ. Trimming took 5 bases from V and 0 from J, leaving 17 bases between them. The CDR3 sequence is CASSPGTTTMNTEAFF. Here the CDR3 DNA reads TGCGCCAGCAGTCCCGGGACAACGACAATGAACACTGAAGCTTTCTTT.

This clone was seen a few times. The chain carries TRBV7-2 and TRBJ1-2, with a weak D call TRBD1 (6 bases). Trimming pared 5 bases from V and 9 bases from J, leaving 16 bases between. CDR1 SGHTA and CDR2 FQGNSA come from the germline V gene. The CDR3 consists of 13 residues. CDR3 residues: CASSPSGRGSYTF. The CDR3 DNA sequence: TGTGCCAGCAGCCCGTCCGGTAGGGGGAGCTACACCTTC.

The CDR3 reads CASSWTGDYNSPLHF. In DNA form, the CDR3 reads TGTGCCAGCAGCTGGACAGGGGACTATAATTCACCCCTCCACTTT. V and J are TRBV7-2 and TRBJ1-6; the match to TRBD1 covers 9 bases. Germline V gene data show CDR1 as SGHTA and CDR2 as FQGNSA. The CDR3 is 15 amino acids. V was pared by 4 bases and J by 3 bases, with 1 base of the junction left unmatched.

The J gene is TRBJ1-6, the V gene TRBV5-1; TRBD1 agrees at 7 bases. Unmatched junction bases numbered 9, after V lost 5 bases and J lost 7 bases. The CDR3 covers 15 residues. Germline V CDR1 and CDR2: SGHRS, YFSETQ. The DNA for the CDR3 is TGCGCCAGCAGTTCACGGCAGGGGGGCAATTCACCCCTCCACTTT. Protein sequence: CASSSRQGGNSPLHF.

The J gene is TRBJ1-5, the V gene TRBV30, with 7 bases that match TRBD1. The junction had 6 bases not matched to a gene; V was cut back by 0 bases and J by 4 bases. The CDR3 sequence is 15 residues long. Germline values: CDR1 GTSNPN, CDR2 SVGIG (reference sequence). CDR3 region: CAWSVGGHKNQPQHF. DNA of the CDR3: TGTGCCTGGAGTGTAGGGGGCCATAAGAATCAGCCCCAGCATTTT.

The chain employs TRBV6-2 or TRBV6-3 and TRBJ1-5, with D uncertain. Germline V gene sequence: CDR1 MNHEY, CDR2 SVGEGT. V lost 6 bases and J lost 2, with 17 bases in between. This CDR3 is 16 amino acids long. The CDR3 DNA sequence: TGTGCCAGCAGCACCTACCCCTCCCAGGGCAATCAGCCCCAGCATTTT. It translates to CASSTYPSQGNQPQHF.

The J gene is TRBJ2-1, the V gene TRBV24-1; 7 bases match TRBD1. V gave up 11 bases and J gave up 7 bases; unmatched junction bases: 7. This CDR3 is 12 amino acids long. Germline V gene lookup returns CDR1 KGHDR and CDR2 SFDVKD. The CDR3 coding sequence is TGTGCCATAAGGGGACAGTTAAATGAGCAGTTCTTC. As protein: CAIRGQLNEQFF.